This T cell receptor (beta chain) was sequenced for a study of T cell clonality in common variable immunodeficiency (dated by TCRdb to between 2014 and 2016). The investigation overall reported the following: According to the authors, figuring out what caused the increased clonality in CVID would require sequencing the repertoires of T cell subpopulations. Increased TCRbeta clonality was found in CVID subjects compared with healthy controls (t-test p = 0.018), with the increase being most characteristic of about a third of subjects. CVID TCRbeta sequences reportedly showed fewer deletions and N-nucleotide insertions and lacked highly modified clones with 13 or more V deletions. Even though DNA input was the same, control samples had an average of about 89,000 unique sequences each, compared with about 32,000 in CVID samples. CVID subjects shared fewer TCRbeta clones with each other than healthy controls did (p < 0.0001). Correlations of repertoire features with clinical complications were constrained by heterogeneity among patients within the CVID cohort.

For sequencing input, CVID and control samples contributed equivalent amounts of genomic DNA. For every sample, a 60 bp segment covering the rearranged TCRbeta CDR3 region was amplified and then sequenced. The immunoSEQ assay, a bias-corrected multiplex PCR combined with high-throughput sequencing, was used for TCRbeta amplification. As for the authors' bioinformatics: Each unique nucleotide sequence was treated as a clone and annotated with V, D and J genes, copy number and frequency. Sequences were labeled productive if in frame, and non-productive if out of frame or containing stop codons. As previously described, Shannon's entropy was used to calculate clonality. The predicted amino acid sequences of productive clones were used to derive the mean CDR3 Kyte-Doolittle hydropathy. Scaled V gene usage was hierarchically clustered using Manhattan distance and complete linkage with the R hclust function. Sharing of clones by CDR3 amino acid sequence was evaluated through resampling of 12 repertoires per group over 100 rounds. The repertoires were searched for about 68 published EBV-specific TCRbeta sequences and 200 to 300 published CMV-specific TCRbeta sequences. A couple of CVID samples that yielded fewer than 10,000 sequences were excluded from the analysis, so 42 CVID repertoires were retained. The table comes from immuneACCESS by way of TCRdb, which keeps in-frame sequences with V and J called. Part of the clones is missing from these tables; in studies checked, under half for an unresolved V gene and the rest for unknown reasons. V and J calls and clone size follow that table, whereas D and trimming were derived from the DNA. In this sample, under 50,000 clones appear, none counted once only. Approximately 0.71% of the sample rests with the top ten.

Predominantly Caucasian heritage was noted among both the CVID patients and the healthy controls. From each donor, roughly 5 to 8 ml of heparinized peripheral whole blood was collected. Genomic DNA from adults with common variable immune deficiency (CVID) and from healthy adult controls was used to sequence TCRbeta CDR3 repertoires. The control group comprised some 22 healthy adult volunteers, around 12 female and about 10 male, aged roughly 23 to 66 years with a mean age of approximately 30. Diluted blood was density-centrifuged over Hypaque 1077 or Ficoll-Paque to isolate peripheral blood mononuclear cells. Genomic DNA was obtained from unsorted mononuclear cells using either Qiagen column purification or a centrifugation-based method. At least ten counts were recorded for this clone. Its recognized antigen is unknown. Sequenced material: peripheral blood mononuclear cells. This clonotype was obtained from a person between 18 and 75 years old in good health.

CDR3 DNA, as far as it was read: TGTGCCAGCAGGGCGAACCCTAGCGGGGGGATTTACGAG. Its translation is CASRANPSGGIYE. The CDR3 as a whole reads CASRANPSGGIYEQYF. The sequence joins TRBV2 to TRBJ2-7; a stretch of 11 junction bases matches TRBD2. Read data end 3 residues before the CDR3 end; the end is taken from the germline J gene. V loses 6 bases at its end and J loses 4 bases; junction bases beyond the gene matches: 11. The germline V gene encodes CDR1 SNHLY and CDR2 FYNNEI. The CDR3 spans 16 residues, from the cysteine through the phenylalanine. Shown are 39 bases from within the CDR3, in frame from base 1.